This entry lists 2 T cell receptor beta chains sequenced from one sample in a study of blood T cell repertoires in COVID-19. Method: immunoSEQ multiplex PCR; TCRdb's copy keeps in-frame clones and lacks some. The table lists hundreds of thousands of clones, around 90% of them singletons. Specimen: peripheral blood. These receptors all come from a man between 18 and 29 years old with COVID-19, enrolled during active disease.

The V call is TRBV18, the J call TRBJ1-1; 9 bases line up with TRBD1. The CDR3 has 15 amino acids. In germline, CDR1 is KGHSH, CDR2 LQKENI. The J segment lost 3 bases and the V segment lost 6 bases, leaving 8 bases of the junction unmatched. In DNA, the CDR3 is TGTGCCAGCTCTTCCAACAGGGGGCAGGACACTGAAGCTTTCTTT. Amino acid sequence: CASSSNRGQDTEAFF.

This chain connects TRBV7-9 to TRBJ1-1; 7 nucleotides line up with TRBD1. Germline V gene data show CDR1 as SEHNR and CDR2 as FQNEAQ (reference sequence). The CDR3 length is 15 residues. Losses at the gene ends were 5 bases for V and 0 bases for J; bases not matched to a gene: 6. CDR3 loop: CASSPPGTVNTEAFF. CDR3 DNA sequence: TGTGCCAGCAGCCCACCGGGGACAGTGAACACTGAAGCTTTCTTT.